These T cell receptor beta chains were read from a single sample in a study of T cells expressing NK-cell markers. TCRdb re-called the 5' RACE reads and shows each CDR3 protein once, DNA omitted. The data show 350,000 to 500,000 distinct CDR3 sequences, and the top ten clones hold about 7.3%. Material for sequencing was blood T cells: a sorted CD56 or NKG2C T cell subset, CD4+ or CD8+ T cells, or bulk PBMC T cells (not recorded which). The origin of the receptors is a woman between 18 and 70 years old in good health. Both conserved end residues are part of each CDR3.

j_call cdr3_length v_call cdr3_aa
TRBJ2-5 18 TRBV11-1 CASSSPGLAGGLQETQYF
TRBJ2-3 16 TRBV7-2 CASSLVGGGAPDTQYF
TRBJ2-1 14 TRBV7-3 CASSPIAGSNEQFF
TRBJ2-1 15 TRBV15 CATSRKSSGYNEQFF
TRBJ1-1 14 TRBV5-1 CASSLQQGTTEAFF
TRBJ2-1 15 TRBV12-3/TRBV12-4 CASSSRLAGGNEQFF
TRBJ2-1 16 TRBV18 CASSAKGARSYNEQFF
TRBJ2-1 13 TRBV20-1 CSAGLADHNEQFF
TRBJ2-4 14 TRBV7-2 CASSIREGANIQYF
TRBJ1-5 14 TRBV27 CASSPLGSNQPQHF
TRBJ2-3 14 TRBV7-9 CASSLSPRPDTQYF
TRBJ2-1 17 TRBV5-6 CASSRLSGYLTYNEQFF
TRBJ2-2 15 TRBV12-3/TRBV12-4 CASSLSGAGTGELFF
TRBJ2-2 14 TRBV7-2 CASSFSRNTGELFF
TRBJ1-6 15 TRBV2 CASSDPGQNNSPLHF
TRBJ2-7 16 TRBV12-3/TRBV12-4 CASRPGLAGVGYEQYF
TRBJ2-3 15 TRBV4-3 CASSQASGTTDTQYF
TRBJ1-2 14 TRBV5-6 CASSVTGTSYGYTF
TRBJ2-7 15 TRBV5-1 CASSLGTSFSYEQYF
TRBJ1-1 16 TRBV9 CASSARIQGGNTEAFF
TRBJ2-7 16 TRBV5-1 CASSSGQGALTYEQYF
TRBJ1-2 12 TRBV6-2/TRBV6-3 CASSWTAYGYTF
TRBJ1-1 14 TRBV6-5 CASSYEGENTEAFF
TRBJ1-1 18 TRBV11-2 CASSPVGQVFWANTEAFF
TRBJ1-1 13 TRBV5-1 CASSVGSGTEAFF
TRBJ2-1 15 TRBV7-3 CASSAAGGPGDEQFF
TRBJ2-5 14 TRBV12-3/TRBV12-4 CASSATGGLETQYF
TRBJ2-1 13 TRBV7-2 CASSLTRGNEQFF
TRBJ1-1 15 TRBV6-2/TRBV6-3 CASSDDRVRGTEAFF
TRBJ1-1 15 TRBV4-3 CASSQDRTAGTEAFF
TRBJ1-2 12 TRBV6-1 CASSPTGFGYTF
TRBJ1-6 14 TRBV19 CASRPGQNNSPLHF
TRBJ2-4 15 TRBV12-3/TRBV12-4 CASSARLAGLNIQYF
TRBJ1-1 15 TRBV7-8 CASSLSAGMNTEAFF
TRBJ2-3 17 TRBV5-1 CASSLRASGASTDTQYF
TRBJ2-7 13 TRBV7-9 CASSSDRGDEQYF
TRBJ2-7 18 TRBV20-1 CSASPRPRLAGASYEQYF
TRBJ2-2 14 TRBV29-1 CSGTGGPNTGELFF
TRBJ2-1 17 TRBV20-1 CSAREGFGQGGNNEQFF
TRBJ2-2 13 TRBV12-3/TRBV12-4 CATYRHLTGELFF
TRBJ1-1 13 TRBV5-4 CASSREYTTEAFF
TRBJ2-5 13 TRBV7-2 CASTFGQGKTQYF
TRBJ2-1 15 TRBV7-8 CASSQREGPYNEQFF
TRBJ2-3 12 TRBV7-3 CASSSSGDMQYF
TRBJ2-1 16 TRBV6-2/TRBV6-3 CASSPFRGALYNEQFF
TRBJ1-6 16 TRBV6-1 CASRKSLTVYNSPLHF
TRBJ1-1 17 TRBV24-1 CATSDSRVGAGGAEAFF
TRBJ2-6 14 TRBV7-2 CASSLAGGANVLTF
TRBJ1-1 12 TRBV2 CASNRVGTEAFF
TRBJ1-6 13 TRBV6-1 CASTDGLGSPLHF
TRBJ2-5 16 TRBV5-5 CASSGRSGTGTETQYF
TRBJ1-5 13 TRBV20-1 CSARGGFYQPQHF
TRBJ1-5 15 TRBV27 CASSLFGTQNQPQHF
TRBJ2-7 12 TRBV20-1 CSARGDPSEQYF